A selection of T cell receptor beta chains follows, all from one sample in a study of T cell responses to AZD1222 COVID-19 vaccine. Method: immunoSEQ multiplex PCR; TCRdb's copy keeps in-frame clones and lacks some. This sample has over 100,000 clones, with more than 90% found just once. Sequencing was performed on peripheral blood, taken on day 0 of AZD1222 vaccination. Receptors originate from an adult in good health. Each CDR3 is given with its conserved first and last residue. The D gene is left open where the match is weak. Some rows mark clone size as missing; the rest say once, few, many or name a class of expanded clone.

v_gene	d_gene	j_gene	abundance	CDR3aa	CDR3nt
TRBV11-1	.	TRBJ2-1	.	CASSLRVEQFF	TGTGCCAGCAGCCTTCGGGTAGAGCAGTTCTTC
TRBV11-2	.	TRBJ2-5	.	CASSFILEGRETQYF	TGTGCCAGCAGCTTTATACTAGAAGGGAGAGAGACCCAGTACTTC
TRBV19	.	TRBJ1-1	.	CASRGARQDAEAFF	TGTGCCAGTAGAGGGGCCAGACAGGACGCTGAAGCTTTCTTT
TRBV12-2	.	TRBJ2-1	.	CASRFLLLFNEQFF	TGTGCAAGTCGCTTTCTTCTTCTATTCAATGAGCAGTTCTTC
TRBV28	.	TRBJ2-3	once	CASSSTSTDTQYF	TGTGCCAGCAGTTCGACTAGCACAGATACGCAGTATTTT
TRBV18	.	TRBJ2-7	.	CASSPNYEQYF	TGTGCCAGCTCACCGAACTACGAGCAGTACTTC
TRBV2	TRBD2	TRBJ2-1	.	CASSERTSGSLNEQFF	TGTGCCAGCAGTGAAAGGACTAGCGGGAGTTTAAATGAGCAGTTCTTC
TRBV15	TRBD1	TRBJ2-3	.	CATATGGWDTQYF	TGTGCCACCGCGACAGGGGGCTGGGATACGCAGTATTTT
TRBV5-6	.	TRBJ1-2	once	CASISTEREESYGYTF	TGTGCCAGCATCTCGACCGAGAGGGAGGAAAGCTATGGCTACACCTTC
TRBV9	TRBD1	TRBJ2-7	.	CASSPWDRVFSYEQYF	TGTGCCAGCAGCCCATGGGACAGGGTTTTCTCCTACGAGCAGTACTTC
TRBV19	.	TRBJ1-5	.	CASSFPQGAGNQPQHF	TGTGCCAGTAGTTTCCCACAGGGCGCGGGCAATCAGCCCCAGCATTTT
TRBV5-6	TRBD1	TRBJ1-2	.	CASSFPTGAEGYTF	TGTGCCAGCAGCTTCCCGACAGGGGCGGAGGGCTACACCTTC
TRBV12-3/TRBV12-4	.	TRBJ1-1	.	CASRVEGSEAFF	TGTGCCAGCAGGGTGGAGGGCAGTGAAGCTTTCTTT
TRBV2	.	TRBJ1-2	.	CASVQVDGYTF	TGTGCCAGCGTACAGGTGGATGGCTACACCTTC
TRBV7-3	TRBD2	TRBJ2-1	.	CASSLRGGRAGEQFF	TGTGCCAGCAGCTTAAGAGGCGGGAGGGCGGGTGAGCAGTTCTTC
TRBV3-1/TRBV3-2	TRBD2	TRBJ2-2	.	CRPSGRTGELFF	TGTCGCCCCAGCGGGAGAACCGGGGAGCTGTTTTTT
TRBV6-1	.	TRBJ1-2	.	CASSEASSGGGYTF	TGTGCCAGCAGTGAAGCTTCTTCGGGTGGCGGCTACACCTTC
TRBV3-1/TRBV3-2	.	TRBJ2-2	.	CASSNSDLYTGELFF	TGTGCCAGCAGCAATAGCGACCTATACACCGGGGAGCTGTTTTTT
TRBV18	TRBD2	TRBJ2-7	.	CASSPVGGVEQYF	TGTGCCAGCTCACCGGTTGGGGGGGTCGAGCAGTACTTC
TRBV7-3	TRBD2	TRBJ2-3	.	CASSARLPGTSGGFTSTDTQYF	TGTGCCAGCAGCGCCAGACTTCCCGGGACTAGCGGGGGGTTTACTAGCACAGATACGCAGTATTTT
TRBV6-4	.	TRBJ2-6	.	CASSDTQWGANVLTF	TGTGCCAGCAGCGATACACAGTGGGGGGCCAACGTCCTGACTTTC
TRBV7-8	.	TRBJ1-3	.	CASSLDVGAAGNTIYF	TGTGCCAGCAGCCTAGATGTGGGGGCCGCCGGAAACACCATATATTTT
TRBV4-3	TRBD2	TRBJ2-1	.	CASSQTSGETYNEQFF	TGCGCCAGCAGCCAAACAAGCGGGGAGACCTACAATGAGCAGTTCTTC
TRBV2	TRBD2	TRBJ2-7	.	CASSAPSGYEQYF	TGTGCCAGCAGTGCCCCTAGCGGCTACGAGCAGTACTTC
TRBV13	TRBD1	TRBJ1-1	.	CANEDRGEGDTEAFF	TGTGCCAACGAAGACAGGGGTGAGGGCGACACTGAAGCTTTCTTT
TRBV7-6	.	TRBJ1-2	.	CASSLGDLVGGYTF	TGTGCCAGCAGCTTAGGGGATCTGGTTGGTGGCTACACCTTC
TRBV7-9	TRBD1	TRBJ2-7	.	CASSWDRPSYEQYF	TGTGCCAGCAGCTGGGACAGGCCCTCGTACGAGCAGTACTTC
TRBV28	.	TRBJ2-7	once	CASSTSSVSYEQYF	TGTGCCAGCAGCACAAGTAGCGTCTCCTACGAGCAGTACTTC
TRBV5-1	.	TRBJ2-2	few	CASSRPGTQGTGELFF	TGCGCCAGCAGCCGCCCCGGGACCCAAGGAACCGGGGAGCTGTTTTTT
TRBV4-1	.	TRBJ2-1	.	CASSQVAAYEQFF	TGCGCCAGCAGCCAAGTCGCGGCTTATGAGCAGTTCTTC
TRBV6-5	.	TRBJ1-1	.	CASSRGPNTEAFF	TGTGCCAGCAGTAGAGGTCCAAACACTGAAGCTTTCTTT
TRBV5-1	.	TRBJ2-7	.	CASSLEVEQYF	TGCGCCAGCAGCTTGGAGGTCGAGCAGTACTTC